This T cell receptor (beta chain) was recovered during a study of blood T cell repertoires in COVID-19. Study in general: Nucleic acid was either cDNA or gDNA, and it came from T cells, B-cell-depleted T cells, or PBMCs.

Participants spanned ages about 18 to 89 years and resided in 20 to 30 US areas. Recovered Cohort 3 donors showed two negative PCRs, clearance, or symptom resolution. In the original analysis: Amplification with reference gene primers provided the estimates of nucleated cell counts. Clones were read by immunoSEQ multiplex PCR, and TCRdb kept only the in-frame ones, dropping some. V and J calls and clone size follow that table, whereas D and trimming were derived from the DNA. The table includes 150,000 to 200,000 clones, around 90% detected once. The V and J ends lost 0 bases and 1 base respectively, with 7 bases between them. The CDR3 consists of 14 residues. Germline V lookup: CDR1 SGHDT, CDR2 YYEEEE.

The genes are TRBV5-6 and TRBJ1-1, with D hard to call. Sequencing was done on a sample of PBMCs or T cells enriched from blood (not recorded which). The receptor's source is a young woman who had recovered from COVID-19. CDR3 sequence: CASSLGQANTEAFF. The CDR3 DNA reads as TGTGCCAGCAGCTTGGGGCAGGCGAACACTGAAGCTTTCTTT.